This TCR beta chain was observed in a study of shared clonotypes between healthy human individuals. Study-wide results and limits: In contrast to clonotypes shared by all four donors, non-shared clonotypes had lower generation probabilities. Enrolling few donors narrowed the genetic and exposure-history diversity that was represented.

Over several immunoSEQ plates, each subset's genomic DNA was distributed in even portions. Profiling relied on immunoSEQ multiplex PCR, and the TCRdb table lists in-frame clones only, not all of them. The sample holds about 2.1 million clones, roughly 95% seen once. Naive-designated CD8 cells lacked CD45RO, were positively enriched for CCR7, and omitted terminally differentiated effector memory CD45RA+ cells. The donor population consisted of healthy HIV-negative adults with no recent acute infections or vaccinations. Details on this clone: Its cognate antigen is unknown.

CDR1 and CDR2 (germline): GTSNPN, SVGIG (reference sequence). This CDR3 spans 16 amino acids. Trimming shortened V by 5 bases and J by 0 bases, and 19 bases separated the two germline ends. This clonotype was sampled from a young man in good health. Some clones in this sample may be carry-over from other donors' samples. The gene calls are TRBV30 and TRBJ1-1; tentatively, D is TRBD1 (6 bases). The sample consisted of naive CD8+ T cells from PBMCs. CDR3 DNA sequence: TGTGCCTGGCAATATGGACAGCGCATCATGAACACTGAAGCTTTCTTT. Protein: CAWQYGQRIMNTEAFF. Full variable domain (outside the CDR3, taken from reference TRBV30 and TRBJ1-1): SQTIHQWPATLVQPVGSPLSLECTVEGTSNPNLYWYRQAAGRGLQLLFYSVGIGQISSEVPQNLSASRPQDRQFILSSKKLLLSDSGFYLCAWQYGQRIMNTEAFFGQGTRLTVV.